These 25 T cell receptor beta chains share one sample of origin, sequenced in a study of T cell responses to AZD1222 COVID-19 vaccine. Only in-frame clones appear in the TCRdb table, and some are missing; sequencing was by immunoSEQ multiplex PCR. The sample holds some 130,000 clones, 70% to 90% seen once. Specimen: peripheral blood, collected on day 0 of AZD1222 vaccination. All receptors derive from an adult in good health.

The rearrangement uses TRBV19 and TRBJ1-1; D not certain. Trimming took 7 bases from V and 1 from J, leaving 13 bases between them. The CDR3 covers 14 residues. Germline V lookup: CDR1 LNHDA, CDR2 SQIVND (reference sequence). As DNA, the CDR3 is TGTGCCAGTATAAAGGGTGGGAGGAACACTGAAGCTTTCTTT. Its protein is CASIKGGRNTEAFF.

The V and J genes are TRBV7-4 and TRBJ1-1; D remains ambiguous. This CDR3 contains 15 residues. Germline V gives CDR1 SGHVT, CDR2 SQSDAQ. V lost 3 bases, J lost 0 bases, and 11 bases lay in between. The CDR3: CASSFTPALNTEAFF. The CDR3 coding sequence is TGTGCCAGCAGCTTCACACCAGCTCTGAACACTGAAGCTTTCTTT.

This clone was observed a single time. Other DNA sequences in this specimen translate into the identical CDR3. V usage is TRBV7-9 and J usage is TRBJ1-2; 8 positions agree with TRBD1. CDR1 is SEHNR, CDR2 FQNEAQ, per germline (reference sequence). The CDR3 consists of 19 residues. Trimming cost V 4 bases and J 3 bases; bases outside gene matches: 19. The CDR3 region has the DNA TGTGCCAGCAGCTCCTTTCTTTCGGGGCAGGGGGCTCGGGACTATGGCTACACCTTC. As protein: CASSSFLSGQGARDYGYTF.

The chain has TRBV28 and TRBJ2-7; D is ambiguous. Trimming cost V 2 bases and J 5 bases, with 10 bases left between them. In germline, CDR1 is MDHEN, CDR2 SYDVKM. CDR3 length: 13 amino acids. CDR3 nucleotides: TGTGCCAGCAGTTTAATTAGGGTCAACGAGCAGTACTTC. Residues: CASSLIRVNEQYF. The full variable domain, completed using reference TRBV28 and TRBJ2-7, is DVKVTQSSRYLVKRTGEKVFLECVQDMDHENMFWYRQDPGLGLRLIYFSYDVKMKEKGDIPEGYSVSREKKERFSLILESASTNQTSMYLCASSLIRVNEQYFGPGTRLTVT.

This clone occurred once. The chain uses TRBV7-2 and TRBJ2-5; D unresolved. The CDR3 has 16 residues. In germline, CDR1 is SGHTA, CDR2 FQGNSA. Trimming took off 3 bases at V and 3 bases at J, with 17 bases between the two ends. DNA of the CDR3: TGTGCCAGCAGCTTTGATATTTTTGGGCAGAAAGAGACCCAGTACTTC. Translating it yields CASSFDIFGQKETQYF.

The V call is TRBV27, the J call TRBJ2-7; 7 bases align to TRBD1. Germline V gene sequence: CDR1 MNHEY, CDR2 SMNVEV (reference sequence). The junction had 12 bases not matched to a gene; V was cut back by 2 bases and J by 2 bases. The CDR3 is 17 amino acids. The CDR3 DNA reads TGTGCCAGCAGTTTACAGAGGACAGGAAAAGTAACCTACGAGCAGTACTTC. Translating it yields CASSLQRTGKVTYEQYF.

In this sample, this clone turned up once. The chain joins TRBV9 to TRBJ2-5, with 7 bases lining up with TRBD1. The CDR3 consists of 14 residues. V trimming: 6 bases; J trimming: 4 bases; junction bases outside the gene matches: 9. Germline-derived CDR1 and CDR2 are SGDLS and YYNGEE. CDR3 in amino acids: CASTNRQGGETQYF. CDR3 in DNA: TGTGCCAGCACCAACCGACAGGGCGGAGAGACCCAGTACTTC.

The genes are TRBV7-9 and TRBJ1-1; D is uncertain. The CDR3 has 12 residues. Germline V gene lookup returns CDR1 SEHNR and CDR2 FQNEAQ (reference sequence). Between the trimmed V and J ends, which lost 2 bases and 3 bases, there was a span of 4 bases. CDR3 protein: CASSLRDTEAFF. In nucleotides, the CDR3 is TGTGCCAGCAGCTTAAGAGACACTGAAGCTTTCTTT. Looking up the rest from reference TRBV7-9 and TRBJ1-1 gives the full variable domain: DTGVSQNPRHKITKRGQNVTFRCDPISEHNRLYWYRQTLGQGPEFLTYFQNEAQLEKSRLLSDRFSAERPKGSFSTLEIQRTEQGDSAMYLCASSLRDTEAFFGQGTRLTVV.

The V and J genes are TRBV4-2 and TRBJ2-7; D not resolved. Germline loops: CDR1 LGHNA, CDR2 YNFKEQ. This CDR3 has 15 amino acids. The V end was cut by 0 bases, the J end by 0 bases, with 9 bases between. The CDR3: CASSQDPPSSYEQYF. The DNA for the CDR3 is TGTGCCAGCAGCCAAGACCCGCCAAGCTCCTACGAGCAGTACTTC.

This clone has only one observation. V gene TRBV3-1 (or the pseudogene TRBV3-2) combines with J gene TRBJ2-4, with D hard to call. Germline V gene lookup returns CDR1 LGHDT and CDR2 YNNKEL (reference sequence). This CDR3 is built from 14 residues. The V gene lost 4 bases and the J gene lost 1 base, with 8 bases spanning the gap. CDR3 in DNA: TGTGCCAGCAGCCTTCAAGGCGCCAAAAACATTCAGTACTTC. Protein: CASSLQGAKNIQYF.

The chain carries TRBV15 and TRBJ1-3; 7 nucleotides align to TRBD1. The ends lost 0 bases at V and 4 bases at J; junction bases unmatched: 6. The germline V gene has CDR1 LNHNV and CDR2 YYDKDF (reference sequence). The CDR3 totals 16 residues. The CDR3: CATSREQGIRGNTIYF. The CDR3 DNA is TGTGCCACCAGCAGAGAACAGGGGATACGGGGAAACACCATATATTTT.

This sequence joins TRBV2 and TRBJ2-2; TRBD1 matches 7 bases. In germline, CDR1 is SNHLY, CDR2 FYNNEI. There are 16 residues in the CDR3. Trimming removed 4 bases from V and 2 bases from J; junction bases left unmatched: 7. The CDR3 loop is CASSAPGTVNTGELFF. In DNA form, the CDR3 reads TGTGCCAGCAGTGCCCCCGGGACAGTAAACACCGGGGAGCTGTTTTTT.

The chain carries TRBV28 and TRBJ1-5, with 9 bases that match TRBD1. Germline assignment: CDR1 MDHEN and CDR2 SYDVKM. Trimming cost V 1 base and J 8 bases; bases outside gene matches: 6. The CDR3 sequence is 15 residues long. The chain's CDR3 is CASSLFGTGREPQHF. The CDR3 coding sequence is TGTGCCAGCAGTTTATTTGGGACAGGGAGGGAGCCCCAGCATTTT.

V is TRBV5-1 and J is TRBJ2-7; maybe TRBD1 (6 bases). There are 14 residues in the CDR3. Germline assignment: CDR1 SGHRS and CDR2 YFSETQ. Between the trimmed V and J ends, which lost 2 bases and 3 bases, there was a span of 12 bases. The CDR3 sequence: CASSFGQGIYEQYF. In DNA form, the CDR3 reads TGCGCCAGCAGCTTCGGGCAGGGGATCTACGAGCAGTACTTC.

This chain links TRBV27 with TRBJ1-1, with TRBD1 matching over 8 bases. Germline assignment: CDR1 MNHEY and CDR2 SMNVEV (reference sequence). After removal of 10 bases from V and 5 bases from J, the junction contained 15 bases not matched to a gene. The CDR3 sequence is 15 residues long. CDR3 nucleotide sequence: TGTGCCACCCTCCGGACAGGGCCGATGAGGACTGAAGCTTTCTTT. Encoded protein: CATLRTGPMRTEAFF.

The chain recombines TRBV6-5 with TRBJ2-7; 8 nucleotides line up with TRBD1. V dropped 5 bases and J dropped 6; count of bases not matched to a gene: 6. There are 13 residues in the CDR3. Looked up from germline, CDR1 is MNHEY and CDR2 is SVGAGI. CDR3 protein: CASSMRQGREQYF. The CDR3 nucleotides are TGTGCCAGCAGTATGAGACAGGGGCGCGAGCAGTACTTC.

The rearrangement uses TRBV5-1 and TRBJ1-1, with unresolved D. This CDR3 has 14 amino acids. Trimming removed 2 bases from V and 3 bases from J, with 11 bases in between. Germline CDR1 SGHRS, CDR2 YFSETQ. CDR3 region: CASSLRTGHTEAFF. For the CDR3, the DNA is TGCGCCAGCAGCTTACGGACCGGACACACTGAAGCTTTCTTT.

The chain recombines TRBV6-5 with TRBJ1-2; TRBD1 aligns across 11 bases. The CDR3 runs to 15 residues. CDR1 is MNHEY, CDR2 SVGAGI, per germline. With V trimmed by 5 bases and J by 4 bases, 6 bases remained unmatched. CDR3 in DNA: TGTGCCAGCAGTCGGACAGGGGGCGCGGGCTATGGCTACACCTTC. Amino acid sequence: CASSRTGGAGYGYTF.

The V call is TRBV4-1, the J call TRBJ2-2; 7 nucleotides align to TRBD1. CDR1 is MGHRA and CDR2 is YSYEKL in the germline V gene. The trim removed 4 bases at V and 0 bases at J, leaving 5 bases unmatched. The CDR3 length is 16 residues. CDR3 in amino acids: CASSLRDSANTGELFF. DNA for the CDR3: TGCGCCAGCAGCCTACGGGACAGCGCGAACACCGGGGAGCTGTTTTTT.

The J gene is TRBJ1-4, the V gene TRBV4-1; perhaps TRBD1 as D (6 bases). Germline CDR1 and CDR2: MGHRA and YSYEKL. This CDR3 is 14 amino acids long. Trimming stripped 2 bases from V and 4 bases from J, with 8 bases between. CDR3 region: CASSQTGFNEKLFF. In nucleotides, the CDR3 is TGCGCCAGCAGCCAAACAGGGTTTAATGAAAAACTGTTTTTT.

For the CDR3, the DNA is TGTGCCAGCACCGAGGGTGGGGGCAAAGAGACCCAGTACTTC. It translates to CASTEGGGKETQYF. This chain joins TRBV2 and TRBJ2-5; TRBD1 is a possible D gene (6 bases). The ends were cut back, 7 bases at V and 3 bases at J, with 15 bases in the middle. The CDR3 is 14 amino acids. Germline loops: CDR1 SNHLY, CDR2 FYNNEI.

The chain has TRBV20-1 and TRBJ2-5, with 10 nucleotides matching TRBD2. This CDR3 contains 18 residues. Germline loops: CDR1 DFQATT, CDR2 SNEGSKA (reference sequence). Losses at the gene ends were 3 bases for V and 4 bases for J; bases not matched to a gene: 17. The CDR3 region has the DNA TGCAGTGCTAGTCCGACTGGAGCGGGGGGGCTGTCAGCAGAGACCCAGTACTTC. It specifies CSASPTGAGGLSAETQYF.

This sequence joins TRBV24-1 and TRBJ1-2, with a possible D match to TRBD1 (6 bases). Between the trimmed V and J ends, which lost 2 bases and 4 bases, there was a span of 13 bases. The germline V gene encodes CDR1 KGHDR and CDR2 SFDVKD. This CDR3 has 15 residues. CDR3 residues: CATSDSETGVYGYTF. For the CDR3, the DNA is TGTGCCACCAGTGATTCCGAGACAGGAGTCTATGGCTACACCTTC.

The gene calls are TRBV28 and TRBJ2-7; D possibly corresponds to TRBD2 (5 bases). The ends were cut back, 3 bases at V and 2 bases at J, with 17 bases in the middle. This CDR3 region has 16 residues. Germline V gene data show CDR1 as MDHEN and CDR2 as SYDVKM. CDR3 region: CASSFHLALLTYEQYF. For the CDR3, the DNA is TGTGCCAGCAGTTTTCATCTAGCCTTGCTGACCTACGAGCAGTACTTC.

This clone was observed a single time. The chain has TRBV6-5 and TRBJ1-6; 7 nucleotides line up with TRBD1. The germline V gene encodes CDR1 MNHEY and CDR2 SVGAGI. The V gene end was trimmed by 4 bases and the J gene end by 6 bases; junction bases not matched to a gene: 6. The CDR3 is made up of 15 amino acids. For the CDR3, the DNA is TGTGCCAGCAGTTTCCGGGACAGCTTTAATTCACCCCTCCACTTT. Translated, it gives CASSFRDSFNSPLHF.